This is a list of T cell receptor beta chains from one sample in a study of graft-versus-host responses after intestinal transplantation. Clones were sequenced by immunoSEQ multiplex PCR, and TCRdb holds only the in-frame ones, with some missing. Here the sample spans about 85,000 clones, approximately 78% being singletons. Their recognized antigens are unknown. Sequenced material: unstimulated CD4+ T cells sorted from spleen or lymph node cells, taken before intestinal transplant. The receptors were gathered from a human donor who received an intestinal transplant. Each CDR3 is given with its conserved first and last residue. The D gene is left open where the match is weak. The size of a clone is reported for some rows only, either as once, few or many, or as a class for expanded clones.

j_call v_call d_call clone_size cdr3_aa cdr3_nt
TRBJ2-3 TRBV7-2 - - CASSQTSGTDTQYF TGTGCCAGCAGCCAAACCTCAGGGACAGATACGCAGTATTTT
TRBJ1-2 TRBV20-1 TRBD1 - CSATGGDGYTF TGCAGTGCTACAGGGGGTGATGGCTACACCTTC
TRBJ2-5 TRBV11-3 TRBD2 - CASSLSGGTQYF TGTGCCAGCAGCCTTAGCGGGGGGACCCAGTACTTC
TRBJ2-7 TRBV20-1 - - CSARGNEQYF TGCAGTGCTAGGGGCAACGAGCAGTACTTC
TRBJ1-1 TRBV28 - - CASSFGRATEAFF TGTGCCAGCAGTTTCGGCAGGGCCACTGAAGCTTTCTTT
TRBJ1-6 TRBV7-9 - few CASSRPGRGNSPLHF TGTGCCAGCAGCAGACCGGGACGGGGGAATTCACCCCTCCACTTT
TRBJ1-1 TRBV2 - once CASKWETVRGMNTEAFF TGTGCCAGCAAGTGGGAAACTGTAAGGGGGATGAACACTGAAGCTTTCTTT
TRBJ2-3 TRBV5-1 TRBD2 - CASSLGASGGTDTQYF TGCGCCAGCAGCTTGGGGGCTAGCGGAGGCACAGATACGCAGTATTTT
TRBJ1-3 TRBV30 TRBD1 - CAWNWDSSGNTIYF TGTGCCTGGAATTGGGACAGCTCTGGAAACACCATATATTTT
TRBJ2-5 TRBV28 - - CASSLKAGQETQYF TGTGCCAGCAGTTTAAAGGCAGGGCAAGAGACCCAGTACTTC
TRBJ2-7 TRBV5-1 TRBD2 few CASRNSGNTGEQYF TGCGCCAGCAGGAATAGCGGGAATACGGGGGAGCAGTACTTC
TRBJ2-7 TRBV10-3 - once CAIRRGAYYEQYF TGTGCCATAAGGAGGGGTGCCTACTACGAGCAGTACTTC
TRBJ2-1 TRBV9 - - CASSVEGGVGEQFF TGTGCCAGCAGCGTAGAAGGGGGGGTAGGTGAGCAGTTCTTC
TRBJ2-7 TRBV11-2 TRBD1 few CASSLPGQGREQYF TGTGCCAGCAGCCTACCGGGACAGGGGCGGGAGCAGTACTTC
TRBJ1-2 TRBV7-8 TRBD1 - CASSPGGTGLYGYTF TGTGCCAGCAGCCCAGGGGGGACAGGGCTCTATGGCTACACCTTC
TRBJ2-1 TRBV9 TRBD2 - CASSAGLARGLNEQFF TGTGCCAGCAGCGCTGGACTAGCTCGTGGGCTCAATGAGCAGTTCTTC
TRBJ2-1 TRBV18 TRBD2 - CASSPWPLAGGAYNEQFF TGTGCCAGCTCACCTTGGCCGCTAGCGGGGGGGGCCTACAATGAGCAGTTCTTC
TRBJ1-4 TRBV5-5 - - CASSDSGGRVNEKLFF TGTGCCAGCAGCGATAGCGGGGGGCGCGTTAATGAAAAACTGTTTTTT
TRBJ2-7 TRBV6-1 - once CASSEDEGGYYEQYF TGTGCCAGCAGTGAAGATGAGGGGGGGTACTACGAGCAGTACTTC
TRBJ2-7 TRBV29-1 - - CSVEDHSSSYEQYF TGCAGCGTTGAAGATCATTCCAGTTCCTACGAGCAGTACTTC
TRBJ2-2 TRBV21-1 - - CASSTPGQVSTGELFF TGTGCCAGCAGCACTCCGGGACAGGTATCCACCGGGGAGCTGTTTTTT
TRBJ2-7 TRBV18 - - CASSPNYEQYF TGTGCCAGCTCACCTAACTACGAGCAGTACTTC
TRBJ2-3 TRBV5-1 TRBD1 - CASSYRGGTDTQYF TGCGCCAGCAGCTACAGGGGGGGCACAGATACGCAGTATTTT
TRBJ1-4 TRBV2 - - CASSEVRVGEKLFF TGTGCCAGCAGTGAGGTGCGGGTTGGTGAAAAACTGTTTTTT
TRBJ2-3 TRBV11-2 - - CASSLGVVVDTQYF TGTGCCAGCAGCTTAGGAGTAGTTGTAGATACGCAGTATTTT
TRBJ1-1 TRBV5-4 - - CASSLGETGTTTEAFF TGTGCCAGCAGCTTGGGGGAAACAGGGACCACAACTGAAGCTTTCTTT
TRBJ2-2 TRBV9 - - CASSARSSGNTGELFF TGTGCCAGCAGCGCTCGAAGTTCGGGGAACACCGGGGAGCTGTTTTTT
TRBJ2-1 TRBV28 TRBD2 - CASSPPGSGRLNEQFF TGTGCCAGCAGCCCCCCCGGGAGCGGGAGGCTCAATGAGCAGTTCTTC